Presented here are 8 T cell receptor beta chains from one specimen sequenced in a study of blood T cell repertoires in COVID-19 (TCRdb year 2020). Library construction relied on the immunoSEQ multiplex PCR assay. Here the immuneACCESS table is served through TCRdb, limited to in-frame sequences with V and J called. Missing clones are a known gap in these copies; in checked studies unresolved V genes cover under half, and the rest lacks a known reason. The sample has under 200,000 clones on record, around nine tenths of them singletons. Together, the top ten hold roughly 3.4% of the sample. The sample taken for sequencing was peripheral blood. These receptors all come from a man in his 70s with acute or convalescent COVID-19.

The V call is TRBV25-1, the J call TRBJ2-2, with TRBD2 as a possible D gene (6 bases). CDR1 and CDR2 from the germline V gene are MGHDK and SYGVNS. This CDR3 contains 16 residues. The V end lost 2 bases, the J end lost 7 bases, and 17 bases lay between the germline ends. CDR3 in amino acids: CASSELGGEEGGELFF. The CDR3 DNA reads TGTGCCAGCAGTGAACTCGGGGGAGAGGAGGGCGGGGAGCTGTTTTTT. The whole variable domain, filled in from reference TRBV25-1 and TRBJ2-2, reads EADIYQTPRYLVIGTGKKITLECSQTMGHDKMYWYQQDPGMELHLIHYSYGVNSTEKGDLSSESTVSRIRTEHFPLTLESARPSHTSQYLCASSELGGEEGGELFFGEGSRLTVL.

Worth noting for this clone: The same CDR3 also results from other DNA sequences found in this sample. The chain uses TRBV19 and TRBJ2-5; D call uncertain. CDR3 length: 11 residues. Germline V gives CDR1 LNHDA, CDR2 SQIVND (reference sequence). The V and J ends lost 5 bases and 5 bases respectively, with 6 bases between them. CDR3 nucleotide sequence: TGTGCCAGTAGTTTCGGGGAGACCCAGTACTTC. This translates into CASSFGETQYF.

The genes are TRBV5-1 and TRBJ2-1; TRBD2 matches at 11 bases. This CDR3 spans 17 amino acids. V dropped 0 bases and J dropped 10; count of bases not matched to a gene: 12. Germline lookup yields CDR1 SGHRS and CDR2 YFSETQ. CDR3 amino acids: CASSLVGRLAGGNEQFF. As DNA, the CDR3 is TGCGCCAGCAGCTTGGTGGGCCGGCTAGCGGGAGGTAACGAGCAGTTCTTC.

V gene TRBV11-2 combines with J gene TRBJ2-3, with 8 bases lining up with TRBD2. V lost 6 bases, J lost 2 bases, and 1 base stayed unmatched. The CDR3 spans 13 residues. CDR1 is SGHAT and CDR2 is FQNNGV in the germline V gene. The CDR3 loop reads CASRRGATDTQYF. For the CDR3, the DNA is TGTGCCAGCAGGCGGGGGGCCACAGATACGCAGTATTTT.

The chain combines TRBV18 with TRBJ2-1; 10 bases fit TRBD2. The CDR3 extends over 14 amino acids. Per the germline V gene, CDR1 is KGHSH and CDR2 is LQKENI. V gave up 6 bases and J gave up 5 bases; unmatched junction bases: 4. CDR3 residues: CASSPLAGDNEQFF. The DNA for the CDR3 is TGTGCCAGCTCCCCGCTAGCGGGGGACAATGAGCAGTTCTTC. Drawing the rest from reference TRBV18 and TRBJ2-1, the complete variable domain is NAGVMQNPRHLVRRRGQEARLRCSPMKGHSHVYWYRQLPEEGLKFMVYLQKENIIDESGMPKERFSAEFPKEGPSILRIQQVVRGDSAAYFCASSPLAGDNEQFFGPGTRLTVL.

The chain couples TRBV5-1 to TRBJ2-7, with 8 positions matching TRBD2. J was trimmed by 1 base and V by 3 bases; bases with no gene match: 3. Looked up from germline, CDR1 is SGHRS and CDR2 is YFSETQ. The CDR3 is 14 residues long. This chain's CDR3 is CASSYSSGSYEQYF. As DNA, the CDR3 is TGCGCCAGCAGCTACTCTAGCGGGTCCTACGAGCAGTACTTC.

The chain is built from TRBV13 and TRBJ2-5; TRBD2 aligns across 13 bases. CDR3 length: 16 residues. CDR1 is PRHDT and CDR2 is FYEKMQ in the germline V gene (reference sequence). V lost 5 bases, J lost 5 bases, and 8 bases stayed unmatched. In DNA form, the CDR3 reads TGTGCCAGCAGCCAAGGGACTAGCGGGGTCGGGGAGACCCAGTACTTC. This gives the protein CASSQGTSGVGETQYF.

The V gene is TRBV15, the J gene TRBJ2-1, with 7 bases matching TRBD2. Germline-derived CDR1 and CDR2 are LNHNV and YYDKDF (reference sequence). The ends lost 8 bases at V and 0 bases at J; junction bases unmatched: 4. CDR3 length: 14 residues. The DNA of the CDR3 is TGTGCCACCCGGCGGGGGAGCTCCTACAATGAGCAGTTCTTC. This encodes CATRRGSSYNEQFF.